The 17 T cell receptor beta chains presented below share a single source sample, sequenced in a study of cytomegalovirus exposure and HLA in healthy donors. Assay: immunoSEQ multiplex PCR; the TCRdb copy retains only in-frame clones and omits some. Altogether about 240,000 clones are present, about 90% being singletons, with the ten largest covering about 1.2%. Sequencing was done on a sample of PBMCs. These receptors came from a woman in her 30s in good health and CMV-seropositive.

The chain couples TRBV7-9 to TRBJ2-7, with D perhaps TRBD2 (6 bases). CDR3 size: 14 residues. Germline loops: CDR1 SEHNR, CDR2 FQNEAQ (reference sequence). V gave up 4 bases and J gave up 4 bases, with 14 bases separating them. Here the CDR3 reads CASSSRTGAYEQYF. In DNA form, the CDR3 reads TGTGCCAGCAGCTCAAGAACGGGAGCGTACGAGCAGTACTTC. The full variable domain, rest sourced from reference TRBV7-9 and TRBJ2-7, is DTGVSQNPRHKITKRGQNVTFRCDPISEHNRLYWYRQTLGQGPEFLTYFQNEAQLEKSRLLSDRFSAERPKGSFSTLEIQRTEQGDSAMYLCASSSRTGAYEQYFGPGTRLTVT.

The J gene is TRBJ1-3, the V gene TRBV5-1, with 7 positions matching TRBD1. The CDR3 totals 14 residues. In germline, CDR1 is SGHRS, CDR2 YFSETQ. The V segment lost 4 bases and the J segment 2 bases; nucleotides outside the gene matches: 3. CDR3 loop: CASSIQGAGNTIYF. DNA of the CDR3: TGCGCCAGCAGCATTCAGGGGGCTGGAAACACCATATATTTT.

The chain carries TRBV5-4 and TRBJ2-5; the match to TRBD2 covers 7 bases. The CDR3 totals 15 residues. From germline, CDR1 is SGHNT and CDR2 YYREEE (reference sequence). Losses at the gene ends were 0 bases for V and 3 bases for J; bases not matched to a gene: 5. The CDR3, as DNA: TGTGCCAGCAGCTTGGGTGGGGGAGGGAAAGAGACCCAGTACTTC. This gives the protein CASSLGGGGKETQYF.

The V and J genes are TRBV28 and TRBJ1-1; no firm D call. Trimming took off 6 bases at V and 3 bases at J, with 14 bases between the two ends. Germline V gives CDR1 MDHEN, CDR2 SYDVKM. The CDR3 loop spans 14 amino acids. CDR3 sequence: CASSPIGRDTEAFF. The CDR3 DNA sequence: TGTGCCAGCAGCCCCATTGGGAGGGACACTGAAGCTTTCTTT.

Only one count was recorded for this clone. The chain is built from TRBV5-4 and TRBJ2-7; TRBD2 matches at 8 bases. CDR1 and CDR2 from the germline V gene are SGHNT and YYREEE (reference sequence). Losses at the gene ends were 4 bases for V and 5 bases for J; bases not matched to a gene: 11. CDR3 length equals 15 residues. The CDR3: CASSQGSPGLDEQYF. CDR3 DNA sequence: TGTGCCAGCAGCCAAGGAAGTCCGGGACTAGACGAGCAGTACTTC.

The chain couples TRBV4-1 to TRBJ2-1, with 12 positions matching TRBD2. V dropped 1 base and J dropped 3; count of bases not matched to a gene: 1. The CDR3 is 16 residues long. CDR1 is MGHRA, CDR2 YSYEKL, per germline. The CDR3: CASSQGTSGNYNEQFF. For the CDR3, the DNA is TGCGCCAGCAGCCAAGGGACTAGCGGGAACTACAATGAGCAGTTCTTC.

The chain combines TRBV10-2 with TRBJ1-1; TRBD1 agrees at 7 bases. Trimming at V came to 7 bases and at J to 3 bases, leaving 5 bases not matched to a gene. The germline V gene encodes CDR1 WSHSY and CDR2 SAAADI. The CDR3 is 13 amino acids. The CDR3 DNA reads TGCGCCAGCACGGGACAGTACTACACTGAAGCTTTCTTT. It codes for CASTGQYYTEAFF.

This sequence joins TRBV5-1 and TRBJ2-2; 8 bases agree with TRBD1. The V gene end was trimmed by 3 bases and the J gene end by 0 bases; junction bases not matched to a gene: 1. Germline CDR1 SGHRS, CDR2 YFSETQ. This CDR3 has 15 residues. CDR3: CASSWGQANTGELFF. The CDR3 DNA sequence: TGCGCCAGCAGCTGGGGACAGGCGAACACCGGGGAGCTGTTTTTT.

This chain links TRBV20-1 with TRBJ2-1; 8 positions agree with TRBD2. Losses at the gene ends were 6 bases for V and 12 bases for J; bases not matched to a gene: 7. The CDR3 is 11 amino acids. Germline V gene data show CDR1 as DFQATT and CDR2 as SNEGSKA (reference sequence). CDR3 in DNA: TGCAGTGCCGGACTAGCAGGGAGGCAGTTCTTC. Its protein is CSAGLAGRQFF.

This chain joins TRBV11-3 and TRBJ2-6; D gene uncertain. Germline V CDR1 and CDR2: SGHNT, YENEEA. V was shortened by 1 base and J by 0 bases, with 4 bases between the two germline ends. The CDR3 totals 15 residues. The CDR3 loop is CASSLGVSGANVLTF. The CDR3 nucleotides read TGTGCCAGCAGCTTAGGAGTCTCTGGGGCCAACGTCCTGACTTTC.

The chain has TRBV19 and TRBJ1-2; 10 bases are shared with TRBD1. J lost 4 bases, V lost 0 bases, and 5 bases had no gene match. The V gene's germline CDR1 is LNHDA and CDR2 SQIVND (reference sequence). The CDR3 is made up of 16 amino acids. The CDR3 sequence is CASSIDSGTGVYGYTF. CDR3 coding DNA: TGTGCCAGTAGTATAGATTCCGGGACAGGGGTCTATGGCTACACCTTC. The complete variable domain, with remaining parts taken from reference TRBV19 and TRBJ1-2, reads DGGITQSPKYLFRKEGQNVTLSCEQNLNHDAMYWYRQDPGQGLRLIYYSQIVNDFQKGDIAEGYSVSREKKESFPLTVTSAQKNPTAFYLCASSIDSGTGVYGYTFGSGTRLTVV.

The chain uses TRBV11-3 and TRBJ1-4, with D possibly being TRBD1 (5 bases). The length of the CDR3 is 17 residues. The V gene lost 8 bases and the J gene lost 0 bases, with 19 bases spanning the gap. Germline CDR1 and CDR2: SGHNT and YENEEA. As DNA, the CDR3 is TGTGCCAGCTCTGGAGGGACGGCAGGTGCAACTAATGAAAAACTGTTTTTT. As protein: CASSGGTAGATNEKLFF.

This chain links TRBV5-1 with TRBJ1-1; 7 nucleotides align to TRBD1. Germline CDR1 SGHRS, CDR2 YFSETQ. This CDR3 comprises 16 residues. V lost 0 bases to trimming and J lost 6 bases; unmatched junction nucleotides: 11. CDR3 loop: CASSLEGGGGRAEAFF. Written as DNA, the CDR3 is TGCGCCAGCAGCTTGGAAGGGGGCGGCGGGCGGGCTGAAGCTTTCTTT.

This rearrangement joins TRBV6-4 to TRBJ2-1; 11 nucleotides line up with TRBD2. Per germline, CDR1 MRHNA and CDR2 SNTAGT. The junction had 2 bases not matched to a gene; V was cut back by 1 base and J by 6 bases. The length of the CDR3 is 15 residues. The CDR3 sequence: CASSDLLAGANEQFF. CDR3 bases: TGTGCCAGCAGTGACTTACTAGCGGGAGCCAATGAGCAGTTCTTC.

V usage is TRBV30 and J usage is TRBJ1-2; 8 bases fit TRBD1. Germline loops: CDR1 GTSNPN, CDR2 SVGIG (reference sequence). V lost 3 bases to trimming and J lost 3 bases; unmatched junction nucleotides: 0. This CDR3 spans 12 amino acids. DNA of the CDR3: TGTGCCTGGAGGGACAGGGACTATGGCTACACCTTC. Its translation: CAWRDRDYGYTF.

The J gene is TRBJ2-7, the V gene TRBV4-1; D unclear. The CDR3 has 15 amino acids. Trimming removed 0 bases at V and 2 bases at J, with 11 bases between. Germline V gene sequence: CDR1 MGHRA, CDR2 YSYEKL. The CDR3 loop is CASSQDEQQTYEQYF. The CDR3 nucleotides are TGCGCCAGCAGCCAAGATGAACAGCAAACCTACGAGCAGTACTTC.

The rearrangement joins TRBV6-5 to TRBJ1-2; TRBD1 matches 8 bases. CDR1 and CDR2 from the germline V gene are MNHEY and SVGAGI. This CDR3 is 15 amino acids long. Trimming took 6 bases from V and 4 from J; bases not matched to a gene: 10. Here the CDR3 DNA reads TGTGCCAGCAGGCCCCCGGGACAGGCGCCCTATGGCTACACCTTC. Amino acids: CASRPPGQAPYGYTF.